This record covers a single T cell receptor (beta chain). The table lists this clonotype with a few counts. Its antigen is still unknown. The sample holds no much larger clone one base away, and base qualities are not on file. Ophthalmopathy patients were characterized by moderately to severely active disease, a Clinical Activity Score of at least 3, a NOSPECS grade of at least 4, and a disease duration under 3 months. Patients were excluded if they had other autoimmune diseases, uncontrolled infections, pregnancy or lactation. Clinical symptoms, serum thyroxine, TRAb, thyroid ultrasound and orbital computed tomography formed the basis of the diagnosis. PBMCs were isolated from roughly 10 ml of fresh peripheral blood by Ficoll-Paque density gradient centrifugation. Trizol reagent was used to extract the total RNA, and its quality was then checked on an Agilent 2100 Bioanalyzer. The sample belongs to a study of Graves' ophthalmopathy and Graves' hyperthyroidism (dated by TCRdb to the late 2010s). Turning to the overall study: Peripheral blood was collected before any treatment was given, at the time of initial diagnosis. To tell Graves' ophthalmopathy apart from Graves' hyperthyroidism, and to predict which patients would progress to ophthalmopathy, the study relied on TCR beta repertoire signatures. In total, under 150 blood samples were TCR-sequenced: 40 to 45 ophthalmopathy, approximately 75 hyperthyroidism and some 17 hyperthyroidism-to-ophthalmopathy patients. To explore V-J signatures that separate ophthalmopathy from hyperthyroidism, a discovery set of about 98 patients was enrolled, consisting of 40 to 45 with ophthalmopathy and around 60 with stable hyperthyroidism. An independent validation cohort comprised under 20 hyperthyroidism patients and 15 to 17 patients who later progressed from hyperthyroidism to ophthalmopathy. In several hyperthyroidism patients, the T-cell repertoires found in thyroid tissue were compared with those found in blood. Following sample collection, hyperthyroidism patients were given methimazole at a starting dose of 30 mg daily, and ophthalmopathy patients were given high-dose intravenous methylprednisolone. Broad study findings and their caveats: Ophthalmopathy was separated from stable hyperthyroidism by the 13-signature model with 87.88% sensitivity and roughly 83% specificity in cross-validation and with 80%/75% in the test set. Most of the expanded thyroid clonotypes with a frequency above 0.001 were also detected in blood, and it was suggested that the thyroid immune response may be reflected by blood repertoires. In validation, the model predicted ophthalmopathy progression with about 71% sensitivity and 72.22% specificity; around twelve predicted patients were CT-confirmed with GO in a median of around 6 months. No statistical method was used to set the sample size in advance, and the investigators knew which group each participant was assigned to.

For repertoire sequencing, TCR beta CDR3 regions were amplified from RNA transcripts. A first-round RT-PCR used HTBI primers with the Qiagen OneStep RT-PCR kit, followed by a second-round multiplex PCR, size selection and purification. Sequencing of the libraries was carried out on an Illumina HiSeq2000 in paired-end mode with 100 bp reads. Under the source paper's analysis protocol: Reads were processed with SOAPnuke, discarding reads with adapters, uncalled bases, mean Phred below 15, or no exact constant-primer or identifier match. COPE v1.2.5 was used to merge the high-quality paired reads. Unique nucleotide sequences were defined as clonotypes and aligned to IMGT TRB V, D and J references using MiTCR v1.1. The analysis was limited to V-J combinations with a frequency above 0.0001, which together covered 99% to 99.2% of repertoires. For each V-J combination, a TCR clonal expansion and chaos score was defined as the ratio of F50 clonal expansion to chaos observed in the TCRdist matrix. Features were reduced by Welch's t-statistics and random forest to around 13 V-J combinations, which fed a naive Bayes classifier. Thyroid-blood repertoire similarity was quantified with the Morisita-Horn index. TCRdb itself trimmed the public reads at Q25 with fastp, ran MiXCR and retained productive beta chains. Every CDR3 protein is listed once, alongside the most common genes and DNA of its rows. Clone size and V and J calls follow TCRdb, not the original study. For this sample the table gives about 700,000 distinct CDR3 sequences, of which about 38% were detected only once. Clones ranked in the top ten supply over 2.5% of the sample.

The source of this sequence is an adult man with Graves' ophthalmopathy. Material: peripheral blood.

The CDR3 has the sequence CASSQSVLAGEYEQYF. Here is the DNA: TGCGCCAGCAGCCAATCAGTTCTAGCGGGAGAATACGAGCAGTACTTC. The chain couples TRBV4-1 to TRBJ2-7; a stretch of 10 junction bases matches TRBD2. Clipping removes 2 bases from V and 4 bases from J, with 8 as the unmatched junction base count. The CDR3 covers 16 residues, taking in both the cysteine and the phenylalanine. Kept here is only the CDR3 DNA, which spans 48 bases and is read in frame from base 1. CDR1 is given as MGHRA and CDR2 as YSYEKL, both from the germline V gene.